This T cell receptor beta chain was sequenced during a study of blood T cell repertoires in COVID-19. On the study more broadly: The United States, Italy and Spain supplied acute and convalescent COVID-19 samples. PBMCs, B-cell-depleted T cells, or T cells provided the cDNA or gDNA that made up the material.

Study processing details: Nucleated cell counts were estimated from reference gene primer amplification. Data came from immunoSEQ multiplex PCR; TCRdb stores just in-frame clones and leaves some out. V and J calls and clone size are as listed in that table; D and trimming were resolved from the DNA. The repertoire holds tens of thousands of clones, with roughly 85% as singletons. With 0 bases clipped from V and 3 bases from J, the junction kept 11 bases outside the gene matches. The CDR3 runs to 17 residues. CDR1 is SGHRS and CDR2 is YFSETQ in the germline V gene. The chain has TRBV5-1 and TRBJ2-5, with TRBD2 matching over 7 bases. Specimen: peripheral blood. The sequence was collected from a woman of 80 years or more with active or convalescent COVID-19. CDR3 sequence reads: CASSLGNPGLLKETQYF. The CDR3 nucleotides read TGCGCCAGCAGCTTGGGAAACCCGGGACTACTTAAAGAGACCCAGTACTTC.